This entry describes one T cell receptor beta chain. This record belongs to a study of blood T cell repertoires in COVID-19. Across the whole study: Both acute and convalescent COVID-19 samples were obtained from the United States, Italy and Spain. In each case, the material was cDNA or gDNA derived from T cells, B-cell-depleted T cells, or PBMCs.

Data came from immunoSEQ multiplex PCR; TCRdb stores just in-frame clones and leaves some out. The sample holds just under 90,000 clones, around 72% seen once. V lost 0 bases and J 6 bases, leaving 12 bases between the germline ends. The CDR3 covers 15 residues. Looked up from germline, CDR1 is LGHDT and CDR2 is YNNKEL (reference sequence). The receptor was derived from a woman aged 80 or over with acute or convalescent COVID-19. The specimen sequenced was peripheral blood. The chain couples TRBV3-1 (or the pseudogene TRBV3-2) to TRBJ1-5, with a tentative D call TRBD1 (6 bases). In nucleotides, the CDR3 is TGTGCCAGCAGCCAAGAAGCAGGGGAGGGTCAGCCCCAGCATTTT. It codes for CASSQEAGEGQPQHF.